This record looks at one TCR beta chain sequence and its context. This clone was seen only once. This clone's antigen is unknown. The sample holds no much larger clone one base away, and base qualities are not on file. This record belongs to a study of blood T cell repertoires in COVID-19 (dated by TCRdb to 2019 to 2021). In the study overall: Collaborator samples came from the United States, Italy and Spain and covered acute and convalescent phases of COVID-19. Subjects who had been exposed to COVID-19, were actively infected with it, or had recovered from it provided the deeply sampled blood TCRbeta repertoires that made up the dataset. The prospective study material was composed of cDNA or gDNA derived from T cells, B-cell-depleted T cells, or PBMCs. The sample metadata nearly always contained a de-identified subject ID, COVID-19 status, age in years and sex. The repertoires were made available in a free public database intended to serve as a resource for research on the immune response to SARS-CoV-2. The samples were drawn from two sources: the first 160 participants of the ongoing ImmuneRACE study, and some 1,300 subjects contributed by 6 global collaborators. HLA class I and class II types, where available, came from metadata supplied by the sample provider rather than from assay-based typing. The investigation overall reported the following: Clinical and demographic metadata were provided uncurated, with the amount varying by source and participant.

Whole blood was collected in K2EDTA tubes by collaborating institutions according to the institutions' own protocols. For TCRbeta analysis, collaborators shipped samples as frozen whole blood, isolated PBMCs, or DNA extracted from either of those sample types. TCRbeta CDR3 regions were amplified from genomic DNA by means of the immunoSEQ Assay, a bias-controlled multiplex PCR. In the paper's pipeline: Nucleated cell counts per sample were estimated from amplification of reference gene primers within the assay. Sequence reads were collapsed and filtered to measure the absolute abundance of every unique TCRbeta CDR3 rearrangement. For each sample, productive Simpson clonality was calculated as the square root of Simpson's diversity index over productive rearrangements. Held by TCRdb, this immuneACCESS table contains in-frame sequences only and omits some clones. Under half of the omission traces to an unresolved V gene where checked; the cause of the rest is unknown. The V and J calls and the clone size are those of that table, but D and trimming were determined from the DNA. This sample lists 95,000 to 150,000 clones; around 86% were detected once. The ten most abundant clones make up more than 20% of the sample.

This TCR came from a woman older than 75 with acute or convalescent COVID-19. The sample consisted of peripheral blood.

Here the CDR3 is given as CSVTSGYGYTF. Read as DNA, the sequence is TGCAGTGTCACATCAGGCTATGGCTACACCTTC. The rearranged chain carries TRBV20-1 and TRBJ1-2; the D gene is not confidently resolved. The germline ends are 10 bases apart after V is trimmed by 7 bases and J by 4 bases. From its cysteine to its phenylalanine, the CDR3 spans 11 amino acids. Just the 33-base CDR3 DNA is kept, in frame starting at base 1. Sequences DFQATT (CDR1) and SNEGSKA (CDR2) are obtained from the germline V gene (reference sequence).